The clone carrying this T cell receptor (beta chain) was recorded only once. CDR3 length equals 16 residues. J gave up 0 bases and V 4 bases, and 4 bases lay outside the gene matches. Germline V gene sequence: CDR1 SGHTA, CDR2 FQGNSA. The data belong to a study of PD-L1 blockade in urothelial cancer. Study as a whole: The year 2014 saw patients start atezolizumab, 1,200 mg intravenously every 3 weeks. At 6 weeks and at 3 weeks (second dose) after treatment start, blood was analyzed.

The time point: peripheral blood 6 weeks after treatment start. Clones were sequenced by immunoSEQ multiplex PCR, and TCRdb holds only the in-frame ones, with some missing. The repertoire includes approximately 83,000 clones, 75% to 90% of them detected once, and around 8.1% sits in the top ten. Sequencing used PBMCs, obtained around atezolizumab (anti-PD-L1) treatment. The chain couples TRBV7-2 to TRBJ1-3; 9 bases match TRBD1. This TCR came from an older man with urothelial cancer. CDR3 coding DNA: TGTGCCAGCAGCTCAACAGGGGGCGCCTCTGGAAACACCATATATTTT. Translated: CASSSTGGASGNTIYF.